This is a list of T cell receptor beta chains from one sample in a study of graft-versus-host responses after intestinal transplantation. Produced via immunoSEQ multiplex PCR; TCRdb's table is partial and in-frame only. The sample has roughly 43,000 clones; about 94% are singletons. This material consisted of PBMCs, taken approximately 340 days after intestinal transplant. These receptors all stem from a human patient who received an intestinal transplant, so some T cells may come from the graft donor. The CDR3 runs from the conserved cysteine through the conserved F or W. The D gene is left open where the match is weak. Not every row has a clone size; where given, it reads once, few, many or a size class.

>NA|NA|TRBV2|TRBJ2-2
CASTEGGGELFF
TGTGCCAGCACTGAAGGGGGCGGGGAGCTGTTTTTT
>NA|NA|TRBV7-9|TRBJ1-6
CASSRNSPLHF
TGTGCCAGCAGCCGCAATTCACCCCTCCACTTT
>NA|NA|TRBV11-2|TRBJ2-7
CASSLATGSLYEQYF
TGTGCCAGCAGCTTAGCTACGGGTTCCCTTTACGAGCAGTACTTC
>NA|NA|TRBV28|TRBJ1-5
CASSLIIWTSSGQPQHF
TGTGCCAGCAGTTTAATTATCTGGACATCGAGCGGGCAGCCCCAGCATTTT
>NA|NA|TRBV5-1|TRBJ2-7
CASSRTTQETYEQYF
TGCGCCAGCAGCCGTACAACCCAGGAAACCTACGAGCAGTACTTC
>NA|once|TRBV4-2|TRBJ1-4
CASSQPETSEKLFF
TGTGCCAGCAGCCAACCGGAGACCAGTGAAAAACTGTTTTTT
>TRBD2|NA|TRBV7-9|TRBJ2-7
CASSRGTSGYEQYF
TGTGCCAGCAGCCGCGGGACTAGCGGTTACGAGCAGTACTTC
>NA|NA|TRBV9|TRBJ1-4
CASSVASGTRSEKLFF
TGTGCCAGCAGCGTAGCTTCGGGGACGAGGAGTGAAAAACTGTTTTTT
>TRBD1|NA|TRBV19|TRBJ2-7
CATKRTGGSYEQYF
TGTGCCACCAAAAGGACAGGGGGCTCCTACGAGCAGTACTTC
>TRBD2|NA|TRBV5-4|TRBJ2-7
CASSHTGASGRRSYEQYF
TGTGCCAGCAGTCATACCGGGGCTAGCGGGAGAAGAAGCTACGAGCAGTACTTC
>NA|NA|TRBV19|TRBJ2-7
CASRPQTESYEQYF
TGTGCCAGTAGGCCGCAAACAGAGAGCTACGAGCAGTACTTC
>NA|once|TRBV6-5|TRBJ2-7
CASSQARGRHEQYF
TGTGCCAGCAGTCAGGCGCGGGGTAGGCACGAGCAGTACTTC
>TRBD2|NA|TRBV6-5|TRBJ2-7
CASSYSIGTSLTQQYF
TGTGCCAGCAGTTACTCCATCGGGACTAGCCTCACCCAGCAGTACTTC
>TRBD1|NA|TRBV10-3|TRBJ1-1
CAIRSLWAGGLYTEAFF
TGTGCCATCAGGTCCCTCTGGGCAGGGGGTTTGTACACTGAAGCTTTCTTT
>TRBD1|NA|TRBV5-1|TRBJ2-7
CASSFARQGGTYEQYF
TGCGCCAGCAGCTTTGCTAGACAGGGTGGGACCTACGAGCAGTACTTC
>NA|NA|TRBV7-9|TRBJ2-7
CATPGSGSYEQYF
TGTGCCACGCCAGGGTCAGGCTCCTACGAGCAGTACTTC
>NA|NA|TRBV7-6|TRBJ1-4
CASSLTEGNEKLFF
TGTGCCAGCAGCCTCACAGAGGGTAATGAAAAACTGTTTTTT
>NA|NA|TRBV2|TRBJ1-1
CASSEVTANHLGRAFF
TGTGCCAGCAGTGAAGTTACGGCCAATCACCTGGGGAGGGCTTTCTTT
>NA|NA|TRBV7-3|TRBJ2-1
CASSARGPSYNEQFF
TGTGCCAGCAGCGCGCGGGGTCCCTCCTACAATGAGCAGTTCTTC
>NA|NA|TRBV7-9|TRBJ2-7
CASSTVASRGYEQYF
TGTGCCAGCAGCACCGTGGCTAGCCGGGGATACGAGCAGTACTTC
>TRBD2|NA|TRBV2|TRBJ2-2
CASSGDGGALDGELFF
TGTGCCAGCAGTGGTGACGGGGGGGCCTTGGACGGGGAGCTGTTTTTT
>NA|once|TRBV5-1|TRBJ2-2
CASSLGSENTGELFF
TGCGCCAGCAGCTTGGGTAGTGAGAACACCGGGGAGCTGTTTTTT
>TRBD1|NA|TRBV27|TRBJ2-7
CATQARGGQGGYEQYF
TGTGCCACCCAGGCCCGCGGGGGACAGGGGGGCTACGAGCAGTACTTC
>NA|NA|TRBV7-9|TRBJ2-7
CASSFSQGVGEQYF
TGTGCCAGCAGCTTCTCGCAGGGAGTAGGCGAGCAGTACTTC
>TRBD2|NA|TRBV9|TRBJ2-3
CASSVALAGGTDTQYF
TGTGCCAGCAGCGTAGCTCTAGCGGGGGGCACAGATACGCAGTATTTT
>TRBD2|NA|TRBV28|TRBJ2-7
CASRRRTRPYEQYF
TGTGCCAGCAGACGCCGGACTAGACCCTACGAGCAGTACTTC
>TRBD1|NA|TRBV5-6|TRBJ1-6
CASSLGYGTDSPLHF
TGTGCCAGCAGCTTGGGTTATGGGACAGATTCACCCCTCCACTTT
>TRBD1|NA|TRBV10-3|TRBJ1-1
CAISGQDNTEAFF
TGTGCCATCAGCGGACAGGATAACACTGAAGCTTTCTTT
>TRBD2|NA|TRBV7-9|TRBJ2-1
CASSPSSGSPYNEQFF
TGTGCCAGCAGTCCTTCTAGCGGGAGCCCCTACAATGAGCAGTTCTTC
>NA|NA|TRBV4-1|TRBJ2-1
CASSQDFQGKQFF
TGCGCCAGCAGCCAAGATTTTCAGGGTAAGCAGTTCTTC
>NA|NA|TRBV14|TRBJ2-5
CASSQTQGRKTQYF
TGTGCCAGCAGCCAAACGCAGGGGCGGAAGACCCAGTACTTC
>NA|NA|TRBV29-1|TRBJ1-2
CSVDVGGNGYTF
TGCAGCGTTGATGTGGGGGGCAATGGCTACACCTTC
>TRBD2|NA|TRBV30|TRBJ2-3
CAWRMTSGSPDTQYF
TGTGCCTGGAGGATGACTAGCGGGAGTCCAGATACGCAGTATTTT
>NA|NA|TRBV25-1|TRBJ2-7
CASSEYTQGNSYEQYF
TGTGCCAGCAGTGAATATACTCAGGGGAACTCCTACGAGCAGTACTTC
>NA|NA|TRBV6-5|TRBJ1-4
CASAGQLNEKLFF
TGTGCCAGCGCAGGACAGCTTAATGAAAAACTGTTTTTT
>TRBD1|NA|TRBV7-3|TRBJ2-1
CASSSGQGSYNEQFF
TGTGCCAGCAGCTCGGGACAGGGCTCCTACAATGAGCAGTTCTTC
>NA|NA|TRBV21-1|TRBJ2-5
CAIRDGETQYF
TGTGCCATCCGAGACGGTGAGACCCAGTACTTC
>TRBD2|once|TRBV9|TRBJ2-3
CASSKLAGGTDTQYF
TGTGCCAGCAGCAAACTAGCGGGGGGCACAGATACGCAGTATTTT
>NA|NA|TRBV2|TRBJ2-2
CASSGREHGELFF
TGTGCCAGCAGCGGCAGGGAGCACGGGGAGCTGTTTTTT
>NA|NA|TRBV5-1|TRBJ1-3
CASSTMSRGNGNTIYF
TGCGCCAGCAGCACAATGAGCAGGGGAAATGGAAACACCATATATTTT
>NA|NA|TRBV5-1|TRBJ2-5
CASSPRVGRETQYF
TGCGCCAGCAGCCCCCGAGTTGGGAGGGAGACCCAGTACTTC
>NA|NA|TRBV2|TRBJ2-2
CASSPLNTANTGELFF
TGTGCCAGCTCCCCACTGAACACGGCGAACACCGGGGAGCTGTTTTTT
>NA|NA|TRBV19|TRBJ1-3
CASRGLGSGNTIYF
TGTGCCAGTAGGGGACTGGGGTCTGGAAACACCATATATTTT
>TRBD1|once|TRBV18|TRBJ1-1
CASRDRGYGSTEAFF
TGTGCCAGCCGGGACAGGGGGTACGGTTCCACTGAAGCTTTCTTT
>NA|NA|TRBV7-9|TRBJ1-6
CASSRSSGFNSPLHF
TGTGCCAGCAGCCGATCGTCAGGGTTCAATTCACCCCTCCACTTT
>TRBD1|NA|TRBV6-5|TRBJ2-3
CASSYSGDRVTDTQYF
TGTGCCAGCAGTTACTCAGGGGACAGGGTTACAGATACGCAGTATTTT
>NA|NA|TRBV9|TRBJ2-6
CASSAETGTGANVLTF
TGTGCCAGCAGCGCTGAAACAGGCACTGGGGCCAACGTCCTGACTTTC
>TRBD1|NA|TRBV7-9|TRBJ2-7
CASSPIPGTVNYEQYF
TGTGCCAGCAGCCCCATCCCCGGGACAGTTAACTACGAGCAGTACTTC
>NA|NA|TRBV7-9|TRBJ2-5
CASSWGETQYF
TGTGCCAGCAGCTGGGGGGAGACCCAGTACTTC